The TCR beta chain described here comes from a study of OX40 agonist ivuxolimab in advanced cancers. Study-level background: Previous treatment with anti-PD-1, anti-PD-L1 or anti-CTLA-4 therapy was allowed; approximately 40% had received some. Study observations and caveats: People who partly responded at 0.1-3.0 mg/kg had some of the least clonal expansion seen.

V lost 11 bases and J lost 4, with 17 bases in between. The germline CDR1 and CDR2 sequences are MNHEY and SVGAGI. The CDR3 is 14 amino acids. Worth noting for this clone: The antigen remains undetermined.

Patients had blood sampled at baseline and again on cycle 4 day 1 and cycle 7 day 1. TCRdb keeps only in-frame clones here, not all; method: immunoSEQ multiplex PCR. Among roughly 69,000 clones listed, roughly nine tenths were seen once. This TCR was recovered from an adult with an advanced solid tumor such as melanoma, head and neck, liver or kidney cancer. This sequence joins TRBV6-5 and TRBJ2-2, with D tentatively TRBD1 (5 bases). The sample consisted of CD4+ or CD8+ T cells sorted from blood, taken in a trial of the OX40 agonist ivuxolimab. The CDR3 nucleotides read TGTGCCGCCACTAACCAGGGTGGCACCGGGGAGCTGTTTTTT. The encoded protein is CAATNQGGTGELFF.